A single T cell receptor (beta chain) is shown here with its context. This record belongs to a study of shared clonotypes between healthy human individuals. Some clones are missing from TCRdb's copy, which holds only in-frame ones; the method was immunoSEQ multiplex PCR. The sample has 2,500,000 or so clones, roughly 93% seen once. Germline V CDR1 and CDR2: SGHRS, YFSETQ. V lost 4 bases and J lost 2, with 19 bases in between. The CDR3 runs to 16 residues. Donors, without exception, were Caucasian adults residing in Nashville, Tennessee. V and J are TRBV5-1 and TRBJ2-7, with D perhaps TRBD2 (6 bases). This TCR was recovered from a man younger than 35 in good health. Some clones in this sample may be carry-over from other donors' samples. The sequencing sample was made of naive CD4+ T cells from PBMCs. The subset was: CD45RA+ positively selected. As DNA, the CDR3 is TGCGCCAGCAGCGGGGGTGACGGAGGGCCGCCCTACGAGCAGTACTTC. Translating gives CASSGGDGGPPYEQYF.